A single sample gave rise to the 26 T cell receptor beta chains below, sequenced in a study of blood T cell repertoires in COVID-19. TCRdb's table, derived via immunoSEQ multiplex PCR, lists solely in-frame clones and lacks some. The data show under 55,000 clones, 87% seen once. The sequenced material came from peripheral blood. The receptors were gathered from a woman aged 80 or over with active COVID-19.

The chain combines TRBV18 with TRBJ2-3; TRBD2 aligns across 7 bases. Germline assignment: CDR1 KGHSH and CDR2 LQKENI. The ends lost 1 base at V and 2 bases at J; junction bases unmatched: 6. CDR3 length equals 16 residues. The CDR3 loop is CASSPRVSGYTDTQYF. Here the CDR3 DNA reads TGTGCCAGCTCACCACGGGTTAGCGGGTACACAGATACGCAGTATTTT.

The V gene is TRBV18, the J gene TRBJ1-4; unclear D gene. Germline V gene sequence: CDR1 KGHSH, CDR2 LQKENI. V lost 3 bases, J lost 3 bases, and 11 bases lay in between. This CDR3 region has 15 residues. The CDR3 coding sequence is TGTGCCAGCTCACCCGAGGGTTTTGCTAATGAAAAACTGTTTTTT. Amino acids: CASSPEGFANEKLFF.

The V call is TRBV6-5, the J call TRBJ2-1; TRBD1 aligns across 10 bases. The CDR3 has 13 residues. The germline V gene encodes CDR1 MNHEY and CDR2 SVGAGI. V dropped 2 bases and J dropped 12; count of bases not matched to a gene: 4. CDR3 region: CASSYNRDRGQFF. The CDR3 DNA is TGTGCCAGCAGTTACAACCGGGACAGGGGGCAGTTCTTC.

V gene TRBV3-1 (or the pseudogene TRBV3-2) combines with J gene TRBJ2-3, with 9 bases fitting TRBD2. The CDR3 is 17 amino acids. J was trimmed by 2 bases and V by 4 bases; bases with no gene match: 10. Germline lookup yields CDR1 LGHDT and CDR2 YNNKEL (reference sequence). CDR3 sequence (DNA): TGTGCCAGCAGCCCCACACATAGCGGGGGACACACAGATACGCAGTATTTT. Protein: CASSPTHSGGHTDTQYF.

CDR3 in DNA: TGTGCCAGCAGCTTAGGGAGACGGGGGGGGCCCTACAATGAGCAGTTCTTC. Protein: CASSLGRRGGPYNEQFF. The genes are TRBV11-2 and TRBJ2-1; 8 nucleotides agree with TRBD2. Germline CDR1 reads SGHAT; CDR2 reads FQNNGV. After removal of 1 base from V and 2 bases from J, the junction contained 7 bases not matched to a gene. The CDR3 has 17 amino acids. The complete variable domain, with remaining parts taken from reference TRBV11-2 and TRBJ2-1, reads EAGVAQSPRYKIIEKRQSVAFWCNPISGHATLYWYQQILGQGPKLLIQFQNNGVVDDSQLPKDRFSAERLKGVDSTLKIQPAKLEDSAVYLCASSLGRRGGPYNEQFFGPGTRLTVL.

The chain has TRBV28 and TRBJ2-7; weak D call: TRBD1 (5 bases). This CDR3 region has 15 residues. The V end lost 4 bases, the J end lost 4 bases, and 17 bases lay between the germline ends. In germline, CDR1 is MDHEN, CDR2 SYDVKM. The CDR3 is CASSSPPAGSYEQYF. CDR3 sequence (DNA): TGTGCCAGCAGTTCCCCCCCGGCAGGGTCTTACGAGCAGTACTTC.

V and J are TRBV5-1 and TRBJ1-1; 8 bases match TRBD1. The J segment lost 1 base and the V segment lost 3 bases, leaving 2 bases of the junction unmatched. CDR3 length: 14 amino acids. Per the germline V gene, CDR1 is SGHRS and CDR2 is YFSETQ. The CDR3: CASSSGTGNTEAFF. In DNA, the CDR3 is TGCGCCAGCAGCTCCGGGACAGGGAACACTGAAGCTTTCTTT.

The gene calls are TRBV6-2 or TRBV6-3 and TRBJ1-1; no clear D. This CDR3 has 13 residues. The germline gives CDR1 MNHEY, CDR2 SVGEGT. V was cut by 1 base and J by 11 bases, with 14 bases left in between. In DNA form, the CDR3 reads TGTGCCAGCAGTTACTTAGAGAGGGCGTGGGCTTTCTTT. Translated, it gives CASSYLERAWAFF.

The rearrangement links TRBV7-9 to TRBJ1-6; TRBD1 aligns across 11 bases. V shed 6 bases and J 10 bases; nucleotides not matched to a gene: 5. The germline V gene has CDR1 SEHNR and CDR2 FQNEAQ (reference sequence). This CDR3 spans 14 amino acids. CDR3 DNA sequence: TGTGCCAGCAGTCGCGGGACAGGGGGATCACCCCTCCACTTT. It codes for CASSRGTGGSPLHF.

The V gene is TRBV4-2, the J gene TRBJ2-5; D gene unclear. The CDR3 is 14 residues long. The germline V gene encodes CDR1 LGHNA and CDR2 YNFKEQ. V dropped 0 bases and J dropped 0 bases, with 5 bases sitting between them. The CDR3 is CASSQEGYQETQYF. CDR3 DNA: TGTGCCAGCAGCCAAGAGGGCTACCAAGAGACCCAGTACTTC.

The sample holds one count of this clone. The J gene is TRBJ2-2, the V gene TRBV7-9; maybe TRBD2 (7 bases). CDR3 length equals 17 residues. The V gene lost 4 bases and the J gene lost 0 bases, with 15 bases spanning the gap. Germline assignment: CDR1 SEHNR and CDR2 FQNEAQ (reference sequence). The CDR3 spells CASSSPEGGANTGELFF. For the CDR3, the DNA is TGTGCCAGCAGCTCTCCCGAGGGGGGGGCGAACACCGGGGAGCTGTTTTTT.

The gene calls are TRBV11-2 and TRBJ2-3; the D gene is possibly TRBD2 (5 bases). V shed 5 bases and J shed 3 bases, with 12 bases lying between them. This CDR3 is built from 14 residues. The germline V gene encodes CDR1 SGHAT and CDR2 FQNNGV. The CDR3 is CASSPPPGTDTQYF. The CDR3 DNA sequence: TGTGCCAGCAGCCCTCCCCCGGGGACAGATACGCAGTATTTT.

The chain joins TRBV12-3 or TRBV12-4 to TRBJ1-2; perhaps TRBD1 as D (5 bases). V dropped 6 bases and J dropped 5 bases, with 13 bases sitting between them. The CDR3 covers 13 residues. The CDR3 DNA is TGTGCCAGCAGGCTAGGGGTGGTGTATGGCTACACCTTC. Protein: CASRLGVVYGYTF.

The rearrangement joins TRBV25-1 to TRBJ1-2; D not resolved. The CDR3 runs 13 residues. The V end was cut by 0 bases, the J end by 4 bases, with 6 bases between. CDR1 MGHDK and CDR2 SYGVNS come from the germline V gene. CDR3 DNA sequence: TGTGCCAGCAGTGAATATGGGCTCTATGGCTACACCTTC. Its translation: CASSEYGLYGYTF.

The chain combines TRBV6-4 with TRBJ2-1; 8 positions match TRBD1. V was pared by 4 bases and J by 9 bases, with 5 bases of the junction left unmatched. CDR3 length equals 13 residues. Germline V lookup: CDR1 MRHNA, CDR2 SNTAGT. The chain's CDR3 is CASSAQGAGEQFF. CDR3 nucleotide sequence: TGTGCCAGCAGTGCGCAGGGGGCCGGTGAGCAGTTCTTC.

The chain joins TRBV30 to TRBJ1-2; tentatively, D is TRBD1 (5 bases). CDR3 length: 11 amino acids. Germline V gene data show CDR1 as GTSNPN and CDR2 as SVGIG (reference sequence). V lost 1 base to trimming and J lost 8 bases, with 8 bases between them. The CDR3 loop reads CAWSGGVGYTF. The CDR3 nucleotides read TGTGCCTGGAGTGGGGGGGTAGGCTACACCTTC.

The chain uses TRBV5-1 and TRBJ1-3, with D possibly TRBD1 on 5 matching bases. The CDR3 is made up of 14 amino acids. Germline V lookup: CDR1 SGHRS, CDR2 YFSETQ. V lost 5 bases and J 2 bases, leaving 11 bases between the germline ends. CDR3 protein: CASRRVTAGNTIYF. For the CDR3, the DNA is TGCGCCAGCAGACGGGTGACAGCTGGAAACACCATATATTTT.

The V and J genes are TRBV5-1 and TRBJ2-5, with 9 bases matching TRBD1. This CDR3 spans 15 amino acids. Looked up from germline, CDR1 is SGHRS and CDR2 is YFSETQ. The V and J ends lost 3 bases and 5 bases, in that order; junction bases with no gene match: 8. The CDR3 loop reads CASSSAQGARETQYF. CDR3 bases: TGCGCCAGCAGCTCCGCACAGGGGGCGCGGGAGACCCAGTACTTC.

The chain's CDR3 is CASSRTPPPGQGSYNEQFF. CDR3 nucleotides: TGTGCCAGCAGTCGCACGCCACCCCCGGGACAGGGCTCCTACAATGAGCAGTTCTTC. V is TRBV27 and J is TRBJ2-1; 9 positions match TRBD1. The trim removed 5 bases at V and 0 bases at J, leaving 14 bases unmatched. Germline V gene lookup returns CDR1 MNHEY and CDR2 SMNVEV (reference sequence). This CDR3 is built from 19 residues.

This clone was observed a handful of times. For the CDR3, the DNA is TGTGCCAGCAGCTTAGCGTTAAGGACAGGGGACGCTTATCACTATGGCTACACCTTC. Its protein product is CASSLALRTGDAYHYGYTF. V usage is TRBV7-8 and J usage is TRBJ1-2; 9 positions match TRBD1. Germline CDR1 reads SGHVS; CDR2 reads FQNEAQ. The J segment lost 3 bases and the V segment lost 0 bases, leaving 14 bases of the junction unmatched. The CDR3 covers 19 residues. Full variable domain (rest looked up from reference TRBV7-8 and TRBJ1-2): GAGVSQSPRYKVAKRGQDVALRCDPISGHVSLFWYQQALGQGPEFLTYFQNEAQLDKSGLPSDRFFAERPEGSVSTLKIQRTQQEDSAVYLCASSLALRTGDAYHYGYTFGSGTRLTVV.

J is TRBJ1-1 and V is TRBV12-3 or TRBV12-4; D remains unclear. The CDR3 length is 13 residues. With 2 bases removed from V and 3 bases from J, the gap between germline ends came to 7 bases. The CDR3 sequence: CASSLLRYTEAFF. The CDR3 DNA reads TGTGCCAGCAGTTTATTGCGCTACACTGAAGCTTTCTTT.

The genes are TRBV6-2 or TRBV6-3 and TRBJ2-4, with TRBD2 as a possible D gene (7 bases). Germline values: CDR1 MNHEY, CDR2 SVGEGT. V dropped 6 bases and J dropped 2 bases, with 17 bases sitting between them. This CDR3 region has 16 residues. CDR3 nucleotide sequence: TGTGCCAGCAGCGACAGGCGGGGGAATACCAAAAACATTCAGTACTTC. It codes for CASSDRRGNTKNIQYF.

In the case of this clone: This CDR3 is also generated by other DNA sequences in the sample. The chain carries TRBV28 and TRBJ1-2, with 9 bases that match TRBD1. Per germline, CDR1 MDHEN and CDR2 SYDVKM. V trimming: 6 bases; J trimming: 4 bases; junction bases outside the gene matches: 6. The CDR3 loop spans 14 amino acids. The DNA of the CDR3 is TGTGCCAGCAGACGTGGACAGGGGACCTATGGCTACACCTTC. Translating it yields CASRRGQGTYGYTF.

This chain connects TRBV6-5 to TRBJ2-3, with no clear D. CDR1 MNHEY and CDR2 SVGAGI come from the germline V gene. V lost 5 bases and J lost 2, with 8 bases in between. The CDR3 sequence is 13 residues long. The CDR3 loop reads CASSLTYTDTQYF. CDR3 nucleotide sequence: TGTGCCAGCAGTCTGACTTACACAGATACGCAGTATTTT.

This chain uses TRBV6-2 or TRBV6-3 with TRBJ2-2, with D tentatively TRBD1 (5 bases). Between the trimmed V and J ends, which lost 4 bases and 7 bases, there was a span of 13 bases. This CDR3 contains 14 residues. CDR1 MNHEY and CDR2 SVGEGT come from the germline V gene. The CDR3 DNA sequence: TGTGCCAGCAGTTTGCGTCAGGGCGGCGGGGAGCTGTTTTTT. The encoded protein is CASSLRQGGGELFF.

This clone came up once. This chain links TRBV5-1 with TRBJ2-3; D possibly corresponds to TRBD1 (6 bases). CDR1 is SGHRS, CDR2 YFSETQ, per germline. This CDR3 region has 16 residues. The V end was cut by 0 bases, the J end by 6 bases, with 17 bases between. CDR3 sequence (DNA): TGCGCCAGCAGCTTGGGTACCAGGGGCAGGGCGGATACGCAGTATTTT. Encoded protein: CASSLGTRGRADTQYF.